This section outlines one T cell receptor beta chain sequence together with its context. As yet, its antigen is unknown. This record comes from a study of CD8 T cells in ankylosing spondylitis. With molecular barcodes, quantitative 5'-RACE was used to make the TCR beta libraries. TCRdb reprocessed the 5' RACE reads with MiXCR, giving one entry per CDR3 protein. The sample contains nearly 350,000 distinct CDR3 sequences, roughly 14% of which appear only once. General study points: In synovial fluid and blood from reactive arthritis, some motif variants were previously reported.

This CDR3 has 13 amino acids. The V segment lost 4 bases and the J segment 6 bases; nucleotides outside the gene matches: 5. Germline CDR1 is SQVTM and CDR2 is ANQGSEA. The TCR was taken from a male donor with ankylosing spondylitis or in good health (not recorded which). The sequenced sample was blood, either unsorted or a sorted T cell fraction (not recorded which). The J gene is TRBJ2-1, the V gene TRBV29-1; 8 bases align to TRBD2. The CDR3 reads CSVGGRFPNEQFF. Here the CDR3 DNA reads TGCAGCGTTGGCGGGAGGTTCCCCAATGAGCAGTTCTTC.